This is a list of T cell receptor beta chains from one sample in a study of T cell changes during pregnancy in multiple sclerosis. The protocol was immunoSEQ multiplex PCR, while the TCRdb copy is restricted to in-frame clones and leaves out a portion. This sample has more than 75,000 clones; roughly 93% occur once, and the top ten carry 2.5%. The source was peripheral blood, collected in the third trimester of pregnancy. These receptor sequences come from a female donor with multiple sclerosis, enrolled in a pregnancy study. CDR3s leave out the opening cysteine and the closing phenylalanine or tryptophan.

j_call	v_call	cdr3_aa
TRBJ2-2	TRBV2	ASSEIDRVGELF
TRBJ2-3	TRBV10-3	AISEGTAATDTQY
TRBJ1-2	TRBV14	ASSQPGQGFYGYT
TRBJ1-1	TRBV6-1	ASSRDSEAF
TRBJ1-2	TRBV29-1	SVELSRGRGGYT
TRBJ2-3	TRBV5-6	ASSFRDTQY
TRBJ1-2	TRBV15	ATSRDIGRRGGYT
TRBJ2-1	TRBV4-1	ASSPESNEQF
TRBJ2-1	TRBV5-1	ASSLPPLQGSNEQF
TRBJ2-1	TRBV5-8	ASTTGTQRGSAYNEQF
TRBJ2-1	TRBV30	AWSAGTGGGAYNEQF
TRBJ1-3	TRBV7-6	ASSLGHLSGNTIY
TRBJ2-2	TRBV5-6	ASSRHPGGATGELF
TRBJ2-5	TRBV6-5	ASSRTRQETQY
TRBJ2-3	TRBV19	ASSIFADSSTDTQY
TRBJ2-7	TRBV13	ASSPRSDISYEQY